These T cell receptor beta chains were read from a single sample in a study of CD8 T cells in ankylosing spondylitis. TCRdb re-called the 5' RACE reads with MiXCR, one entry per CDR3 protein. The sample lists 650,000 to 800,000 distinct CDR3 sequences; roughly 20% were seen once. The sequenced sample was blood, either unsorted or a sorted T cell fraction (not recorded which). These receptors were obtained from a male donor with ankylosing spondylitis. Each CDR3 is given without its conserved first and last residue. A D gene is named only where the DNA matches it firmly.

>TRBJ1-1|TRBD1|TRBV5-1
ASSSGTALNTEAF
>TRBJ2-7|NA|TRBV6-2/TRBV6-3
ASSYRDFYEQY
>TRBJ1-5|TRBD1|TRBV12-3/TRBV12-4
ASSNRGYSNQPQH
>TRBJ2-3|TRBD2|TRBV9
ASIPGRVDHTDTQY
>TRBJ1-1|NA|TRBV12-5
ASGPPGKGYTEAF
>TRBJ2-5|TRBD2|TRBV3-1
ASSQQTSGGTQY
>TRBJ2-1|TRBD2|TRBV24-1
ATSDPQGGIYNEQF
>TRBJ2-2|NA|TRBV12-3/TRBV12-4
ASSLHTGELF
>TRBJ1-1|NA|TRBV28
ASRQQGDPEAF
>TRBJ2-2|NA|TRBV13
ASSLTLTTGELF
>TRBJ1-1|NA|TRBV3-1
ASSQETGKNTEAF
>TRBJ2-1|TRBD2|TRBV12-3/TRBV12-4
ASRGTSGSASYNEQF
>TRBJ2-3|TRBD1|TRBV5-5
ASSHDRASGIPQY
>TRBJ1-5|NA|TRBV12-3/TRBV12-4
ASSPADRAHQPQH
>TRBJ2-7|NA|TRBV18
ASSTQDSGEQY
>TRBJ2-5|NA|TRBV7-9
ASSLDPYQETQY
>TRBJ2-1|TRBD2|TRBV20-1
SAGSSGRASYNEQF
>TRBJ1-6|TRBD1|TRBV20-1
SAREGTGYSPLH
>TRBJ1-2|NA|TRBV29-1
SGGSPGGGYT
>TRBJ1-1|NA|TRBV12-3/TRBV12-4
ASSLGGRRPNTEAF
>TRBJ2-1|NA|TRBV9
ASSVYSSDEQF
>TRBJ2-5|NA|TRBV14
ASSQAEETQY
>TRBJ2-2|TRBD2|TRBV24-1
ATSIAGDTGELF
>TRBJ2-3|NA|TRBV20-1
SAPQVAGTDTQY
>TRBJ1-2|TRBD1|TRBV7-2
ASSDRENYGYT
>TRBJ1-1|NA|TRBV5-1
ASSLEGGQTEAF
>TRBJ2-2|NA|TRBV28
ASSLPWSELF
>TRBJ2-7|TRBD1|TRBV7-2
ASSDPRGRTYEQY
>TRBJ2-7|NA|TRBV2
ASSDIRDGPYEQY
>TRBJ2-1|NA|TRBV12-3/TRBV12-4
ASSLWVNEQF
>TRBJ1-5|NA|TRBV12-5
ASVLGGGLDQPQH
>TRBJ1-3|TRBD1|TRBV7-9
ASEQGRGNTIY
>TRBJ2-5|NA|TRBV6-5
ASSSRGPGLQETQY
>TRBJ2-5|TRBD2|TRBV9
ASSPGGAGEETQY